Below, 25 T cell receptor beta chains from the same sample are listed, as sequenced in a study of T cells in localized non-small cell lung cancer. Only in-frame clones appear in the TCRdb table, and some are missing; sequencing was by immunoSEQ multiplex PCR. The table shows tens of thousands of clones, with more than 70% occurring only once. Specimen: peripheral blood mononuclear cells, collected before any cancer treatment. These receptors came from a woman aged 40-75 years with stage III lung adenocarcinoma.

The CDR3 nucleotides read TGTGCCAGCAGCCCCCGGAGGGGGGCGGGGCAACCAAATGAGCAGTTCTTC. Its protein product is CASSPRRGAGQPNEQFF. This sequence joins TRBV11-2 and TRBJ2-1; D could derive from TRBD1 or TRBD2 (6 bases each). V lost 5 bases to trimming and J lost 7 bases, with 24 bases between them. The CDR3 is 17 residues long. CDR1 is SGHAT and CDR2 is FQNNGV in the germline V gene.

The chain links TRBV18 to TRBJ2-7; a possible D gene is TRBD2 (6 bases). Germline lookup yields CDR1 KGHSH and CDR2 LQKENI. V lost 4 bases and J 4 bases, leaving 17 bases between the germline ends. The length of the CDR3 is 15 residues. CDR3 nucleotides: TGTGCCAGCTCACGAGGAGGGGCCTCGGAGTACGAGCAGTACTTC. It translates to CASSRGGASEYEQYF.

The chain combines TRBV9 with TRBJ2-5, with 10 positions matching TRBD1. With V trimmed by 2 bases and J by 9 bases, 7 bases remained unmatched. Germline V gene data show CDR1 as SGDLS and CDR2 as YYNGEE. This CDR3 is 14 amino acids long. The CDR3 is CASSVDRGHRAQYF. In nucleotides, the CDR3 is TGTGCCAGCAGCGTCGACAGGGGGCATCGGGCCCAGTACTTC.

The chain employs TRBV7-6 and TRBJ2-3; TRBD2 agrees at 11 bases. The V gene end was trimmed by 1 base and the J gene end by 3 bases; junction bases not matched to a gene: 6. Germline CDR1 and CDR2: SGHVS and FNYEAQ. The CDR3 length is 17 residues. CDR3: CASSLVPSGRMTDTQYF. The CDR3 DNA follows: TGTGCCAGCAGCTTAGTTCCTAGCGGGAGGATGACAGATACGCAGTATTTT.

The rearrangement joins TRBV7-2 to TRBJ2-5; 15 positions match TRBD2. The CDR3 length is 16 residues. Looked up from germline, CDR1 is SGHTA and CDR2 is FQGNSA. V shed 5 bases and J 1 base; nucleotides not matched to a gene: 2. CDR3 residues: CASSMGLAGGQETQYF. The CDR3 nucleotides are TGTGCCAGCAGCATGGGACTAGCGGGGGGCCAAGAGACCCAGTACTTC.

The chain couples TRBV21-1 to TRBJ2-2; the table's D gene call, TRBD2, was not cross checked with the DNA. TRBV21-1 is listed as a pseudogene. This CDR3 has 17 residues. The DNA of the CDR3 is TGTGCCAGCAGCAAAGCGACTAGCGGGAGGATCACCGGGGAGCTGTTTTTT. Translation: CASSKATSGRITGELFF.

This chain connects TRBV2 to TRBJ2-3; 11 bases are a match to TRBD2. With 7 bases clipped from V and 1 base from J, the junction kept 7 bases outside the gene matches. This CDR3 comprises 16 residues. Germline lookup yields CDR1 SNHLY and CDR2 FYNNEI. The CDR3 coding sequence is TGTGCCAGCAAGGCTAGCGGGGGGTCAGGCACAGATACGCAGTATTTT. Translated, it gives CASKASGGSGTDTQYF.

The chain joins TRBV2 to TRBJ2-7; 8 bases are shared with TRBD2. The CDR3 has 15 amino acids. The V and J ends lost 7 bases and 6 bases, in that order; junction bases with no gene match: 14. Germline V gives CDR1 SNHLY, CDR2 FYNNEI. The CDR3 sequence: CASTKTSGGRGEQYF. CDR3 bases: TGTGCCAGCACCAAGACGAGCGGGGGTCGAGGCGAGCAGTACTTC.

V usage is TRBV19 and J usage is TRBJ2-7; TRBD1 matches at 7 bases. Germline V lookup: CDR1 LNHDA, CDR2 SQIVND (reference sequence). The CDR3 runs to 15 residues. Trimming removed 6 bases from V and 3 bases from J; junction bases left unmatched: 11. The CDR3 region has the DNA TGTGCCAGTAGACCCTCCGGGACAGTGTTCTACGAGCAGTACTTC. Translated, it gives CASRPSGTVFYEQYF.

This chain joins TRBV9 and TRBJ2-5; 12 positions match TRBD2. The CDR3 covers 15 residues. CDR1 is SGDLS and CDR2 is YYNGEE in the germline V gene. The trim removed 3 bases at V and 4 bases at J, leaving 4 bases unmatched. CDR3 nucleotides: TGTGCCAGCAGCGGCTTGACTAGCGGGAGAGAGACCCAGTACTTC. This translates into CASSGLTSGRETQYF.

This chain joins TRBV2 and TRBJ1-3, with a tentative D call TRBD1 (5 bases). The CDR3 has 16 residues. CDR1 is SNHLY and CDR2 is FYNNEI in the germline V gene. Trimming took 6 bases from V and 1 from J, leaving 16 bases between them. CDR3 in DNA: TGTGCCAGCAGCCGGATGGGACGCGGGTCTGGAAACACCATATATTTT. Translation gives CASSRMGRGSGNTIYF.

This chain joins TRBV5-6 and TRBJ2-7; 7 bases match TRBD2. The V and J ends lost 7 bases and 4 bases, in that order; junction bases with no gene match: 11. The CDR3 totals 14 residues. Germline CDR1 is SGHDT and CDR2 is YYEEEE. The DNA of the CDR3 is TGTGCCAGCTCTACATGGGGGGGAACTTACGAGCAGTACTTC. The encoded protein is CASSTWGGTYEQYF.

This chain uses TRBV9 with TRBJ2-3; no firm D call. The V gene's germline CDR1 is SGDLS and CDR2 YYNGEE. Trimming left V 1 base short and J 0 bases short, with 6 bases between. This CDR3 is 14 amino acids long. The CDR3 here is CASSVRESTDTQYF. CDR3 nucleotides: TGTGCCAGCAGCGTAAGGGAAAGCACAGATACGCAGTATTTT.

The chain has TRBV15 and TRBJ1-5, with 9 bases lining up with TRBD1. The CDR3 spans 17 residues. V was clipped by 2 bases and J by 2 bases; unmatched bases: 7. The germline CDR1 and CDR2 sequences are LNHNV and YYDKDF (reference sequence). The DNA of the CDR3 is TGTGCCACCAGCAGAACTGACAGGGGGAGTCGCAATCAGCCCCAGCATTTT. Protein: CATSRTDRGSRNQPQHF.

The chain is built from TRBV5-1 and TRBJ2-2; TRBD2 aligns across 7 bases. CDR1 and CDR2 (germline): SGHRS, YFSETQ. Losses at the gene ends were 4 bases for V and 0 bases for J; bases not matched to a gene: 3. The CDR3 covers 15 residues. As DNA, the CDR3 is TGCGCCAGCAGCCGCGGGGGTACGAACACCGGGGAGCTGTTTTTT. Residues: CASSRGGTNTGELFF. The full variable domain, in which reference TRBV5-1 and TRBJ2-2 provide the parts outside the CDR3, is KAGVTQTPRYLIKTRGQQVTLSCSPISGHRSVSWYQQTPGQGLQFLFEYFSETQRNKGNFPGRFSGRQFSNSRSEMNVSTLELGDSALYLCASSRGGTNTGELFFGEGSRLTVL.

The chain couples TRBV6-5 to TRBJ1-1; unclear D gene. Germline CDR1 MNHEY, CDR2 SVGAGI. Trimming shortened V by 0 bases and J by 3 bases, and 5 bases separated the two germline ends. The CDR3 has 13 amino acids. For the CDR3, the DNA is TGTGCCAGCAGTTACTCGAAGGACACTGAAGCTTTCTTT. Residues: CASSYSKDTEAFF.

This clone was found a few times. Its ends do not fully match the called genes, so a read error is possible. The chain couples TRBV11-2 to TRBJ2-7, with TRBD1 identical over 9 bases. Per germline, CDR1 SGHAT and CDR2 FQNNGV. This CDR3 spans 11 amino acids. CDR3 coding DNA: TGTGCCAGCAGCGGGGGACAGGGTCCGCACTTC. Its translation: CASSGGQGPHF.

This chain joins TRBV29-1 and TRBJ2-7; 11 positions match TRBD1. Trimming cost V 0 bases and J 4 bases; bases outside gene matches: 5. The CDR3 runs to 15 residues. Germline CDR1 SQVTM, CDR2 ANQGSEA. The DNA of the CDR3 is TGCAGCGTTGAAGATCCGGGACAGGGGGAGTACGAGCAGTACTTC. It is translated as CSVEDPGQGEYEQYF.

V and J are TRBV18 and TRBJ2-2, with 7 positions matching TRBD1. Unmatched junction bases numbered 5, after V lost 1 base and J lost 6 bases. Germline assignment: CDR1 KGHSH and CDR2 LQKENI. CDR3 length: 15 residues. CDR3 DNA: TGTGCCAGCTCACCACGGCAGGGGGAATCCGGGGAGCTGTTTTTT. Its translation is CASSPRQGESGELFF.

This clone was picked up one time. This sequence joins TRBV19 and TRBJ1-2, with D tentatively TRBD1 (5 bases). The ends were cut back, 4 bases at V and 3 bases at J, with 12 bases in the middle. The CDR3 extends over 14 amino acids. CDR1 and CDR2 (germline): LNHDA, SQIVND (reference sequence). This chain's CDR3 is CASSSLRGDYGYTF. As DNA, the CDR3 is TGTGCCAGTAGTAGTCTTCGGGGGGACTATGGCTACACCTTC.

The chain combines TRBV2 with TRBJ1-5; 7 bases map to TRBD1. V was clipped by 10 bases and J by 3 bases; unmatched bases: 3. Germline CDR1 and CDR2: SNHLY and FYNNEI. This CDR3 comprises 12 residues. The CDR3 region has the DNA TGTGCCATAGGGGGCTTCAATCAGCCCCAGCATTTT. Translated: CAIGGFNQPQHF.

This chain uses TRBV4-2 with TRBJ2-7; possible D gene TRBD1, 6 bases. Germline V gives CDR1 LGHNA, CDR2 YNFKEQ. Deletions cut 4 bases from V and 4 bases from J, with 20 bases between. The CDR3 has 16 residues. The CDR3 is CASSLTYGQTSYEQYF. Written as DNA, the CDR3 is TGTGCCAGCAGCCTCACGTACGGACAGACTTCTTACGAGCAGTACTTC.

The table lists this clone with a count of one. J is TRBJ2-7 and V is TRBV14; weak D call: TRBD1 (5 bases). The CDR3 has 14 amino acids. The V and J ends lost 4 bases and 3 bases respectively, with 13 bases between them. Germline V CDR1 and CDR2: SGHDN, FVKESK. The chain's CDR3 is CASSPQAVRYEQYF. Here the CDR3 DNA reads TGTGCCAGCAGCCCACAGGCGGTCCGCTACGAGCAGTACTTC.

The rearrangement links TRBV6-5 to TRBJ2-7, with 10 bases that match TRBD1. Germline loops: CDR1 MNHEY, CDR2 SVGAGI. CDR3 length: 15 amino acids. V was clipped by 7 bases and J by 3 bases; unmatched bases: 9. CDR3: CASKSTGTGVYEQYF. The CDR3 DNA is TGTGCCAGCAAATCCACCGGGACAGGGGTCTACGAGCAGTACTTC.

The chain recombines TRBV27 with TRBJ2-1; possibly TRBD1 for D (6 bases). This CDR3 has 13 residues. Deletions cut 4 bases from V and 2 bases from J, with 6 bases between. Per germline, CDR1 MNHEY and CDR2 SMNVEV (reference sequence). The CDR3 is CASSWGPYNEQFF. DNA for the CDR3: TGTGCCAGCAGTTGGGGGCCCTACAATGAGCAGTTCTTC.